This section outlines one T cell receptor (beta chain) sequence together with its context. The antigen is undetermined. The data stem from a study of cytomegalovirus exposure and HLA in healthy donors. Points from the study as a whole: Rare sequences made up most TCRs, while some public TCRs were found in many donors. Serostatus for CMV was the only available immune exposure information. The classifier reportedly diagnosed cytomegalovirus status with high sensitivity and specificity.

Germline loops: CDR1 SGHVS, CDR2 FNYEAQ. The trim removed 5 bases at V and 4 bases at J, leaving 5 bases unmatched. There are 15 residues in the CDR3. Vbeta (60) and Jbeta (13) primers were used in the PCR. This table comes from immunoSEQ multiplex PCR, and its TCRdb copy is limited to in-frame clones, with some not included. The sample lists 120,000 to 150,000 clones; over 70% were seen once. This TCR was recovered from a male donor in good health and CMV-seronegative. The chain combines TRBV7-6 with TRBJ1-6, with 7 bases identical to TRBD1. Material for sequencing was PBMCs. The CDR3 is CASSPGGTYNSPLHF. The CDR3 DNA sequence: TGTGCCAGCAGCCCAGGGGGAACGTATAATTCACCCCTCCACTTT. The variable domain in full, with the rest retrieved from reference TRBV7-6 and TRBJ1-6, is GAGVSQSPRYKVTKRGQDVALRCDPISGHVSLYWYRQALGQGPEFLTYFNYEAQQDKSGLPNDRFSAERPEGSISTLTIQRTEQRDSAMYRCASSPGGTYNSPLHFGNGTRLTVT.